This T cell receptor (beta chain) was sequenced during a study of shared clonotypes between healthy human individuals. Whole-study findings and limits: Naive subsets typically showed greater estimated richness than memory subsets.

Trimming shortened V by 3 bases and J by 0 bases, and 10 bases separated the two germline ends. CDR1 is LGHNA, CDR2 YSLEER, per germline. The CDR3 totals 15 residues. To note about this clone: What it binds is unknown.

Assay used: immunoSEQ multiplex PCR; TCRdb lists only in-frame clones, some missing. There are around 2.1 million clones in the sample; about 93% occur only once, and more than 1.5% lies in the top ten. As defined, naive CD8 cells were CD45RO-negative and positively selected for CCR7, with terminally differentiated effector memory CD45RA+ cells excluded. Source material: naive CD8+ T cells from PBMCs. The V call is TRBV4-3, the J call TRBJ2-3; D might be TRBD1 (5 bases). This sequence originates from a man aged 18 to 35 in good health. Some clones in this sample may be carry-over from other donors' samples. The CDR3 protein is CASSQKDKSTDTQYF. The CDR3 coding sequence is TGCGCCAGCAGCCAGAAGGACAAGAGCACAGATACGCAGTATTTT.